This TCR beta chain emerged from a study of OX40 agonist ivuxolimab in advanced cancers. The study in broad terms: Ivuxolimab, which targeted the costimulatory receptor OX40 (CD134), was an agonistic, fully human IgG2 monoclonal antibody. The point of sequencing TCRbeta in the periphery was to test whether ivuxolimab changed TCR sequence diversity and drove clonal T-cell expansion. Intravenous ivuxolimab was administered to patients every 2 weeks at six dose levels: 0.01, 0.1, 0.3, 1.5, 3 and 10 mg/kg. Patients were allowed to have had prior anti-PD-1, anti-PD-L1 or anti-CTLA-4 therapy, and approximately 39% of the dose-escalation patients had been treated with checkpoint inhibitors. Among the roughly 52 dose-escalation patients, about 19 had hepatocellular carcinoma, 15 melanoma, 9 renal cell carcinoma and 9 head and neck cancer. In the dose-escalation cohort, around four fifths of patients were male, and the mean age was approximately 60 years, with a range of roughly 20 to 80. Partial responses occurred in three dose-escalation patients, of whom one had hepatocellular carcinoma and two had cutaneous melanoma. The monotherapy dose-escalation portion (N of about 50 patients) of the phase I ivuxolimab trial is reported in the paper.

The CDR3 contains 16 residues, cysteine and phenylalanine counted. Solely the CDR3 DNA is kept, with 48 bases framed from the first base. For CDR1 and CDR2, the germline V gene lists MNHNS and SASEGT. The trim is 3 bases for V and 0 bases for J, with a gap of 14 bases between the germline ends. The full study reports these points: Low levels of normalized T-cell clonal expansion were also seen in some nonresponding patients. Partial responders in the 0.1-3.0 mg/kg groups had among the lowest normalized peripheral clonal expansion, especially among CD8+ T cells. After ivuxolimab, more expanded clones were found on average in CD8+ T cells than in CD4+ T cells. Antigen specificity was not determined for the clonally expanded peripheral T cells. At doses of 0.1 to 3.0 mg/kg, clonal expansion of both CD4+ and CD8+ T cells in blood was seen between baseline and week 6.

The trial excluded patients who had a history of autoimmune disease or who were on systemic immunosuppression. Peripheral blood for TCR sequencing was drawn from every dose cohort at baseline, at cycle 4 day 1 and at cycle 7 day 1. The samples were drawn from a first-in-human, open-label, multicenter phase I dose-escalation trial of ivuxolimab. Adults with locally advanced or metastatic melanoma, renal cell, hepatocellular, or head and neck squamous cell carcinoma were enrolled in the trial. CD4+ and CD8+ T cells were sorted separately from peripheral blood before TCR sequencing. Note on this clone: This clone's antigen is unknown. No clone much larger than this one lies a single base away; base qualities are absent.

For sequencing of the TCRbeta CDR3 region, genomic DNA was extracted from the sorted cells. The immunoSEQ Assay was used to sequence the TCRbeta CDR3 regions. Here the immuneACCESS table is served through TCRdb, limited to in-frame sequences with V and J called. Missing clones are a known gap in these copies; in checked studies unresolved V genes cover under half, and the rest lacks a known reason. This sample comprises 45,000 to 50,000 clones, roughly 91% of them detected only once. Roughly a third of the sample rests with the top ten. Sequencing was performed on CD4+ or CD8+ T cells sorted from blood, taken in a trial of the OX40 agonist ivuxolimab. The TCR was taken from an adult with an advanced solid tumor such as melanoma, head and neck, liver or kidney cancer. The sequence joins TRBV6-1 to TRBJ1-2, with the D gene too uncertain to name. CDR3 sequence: CASSDTNRASNYGYTF. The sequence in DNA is TGTGCCAGCAGTGACACGAATCGGGCCTCTAACTATGGCTACACCTTC.